This T cell receptor beta chain was recovered during a study of blood T cells in healthy people across ages (dated by TCRdb to about 2015). About the investigation overall: In model experiments, roughly one uniquely barcoded TCR beta cDNA molecule per two T cells was captured by template switching. Four age groups were formed from the donors: young (average 16 years), middle-aged (roughly 38), aged (about 68) and long-lived (roughly 88). To avoid experimental bias, donors of different ages were randomly spread across the sequencing lanes. Age-related changes in TCR beta repertoire diversity were measured in the study by deep sequencing normalized with unique cDNA molecular identifiers. Using the same blood draw, the study looked at two additional independent replicas of 1 million unique cDNA reads for two donors, one aged 18 to 29 and the other aged 80 or older.

To prepare the library, 5' RACE was applied. Instrument used: Illumina HiSeq 2500. A second PCR of about 6 to 12 cycles was run with a J-beta primer mix and a sample-barcoded 5' primer. A template-switch 5' adaptor carrying 12 random nucleotides introduced a unique molecular identifier onto each TCR beta cDNA molecule. At least 2.5 million CDR3-containing paired-end reads were obtained from each sample. The Mint cDNA synthesis kit, primed by a TRBC-specific oligonucleotide, was used to synthesize first-strand cDNA from all RNA. After uracil-DNA glycosylase treatment, a first 18-cycle PCR used universal primers M1SS and BC2_uni_R on all cDNA. As for the original processing: Each sample was normalized by randomly selecting 1 million high-quality reads, each carrying a distinct molecular identifier. Reads with shared molecular identifiers were discarded instead of being binned into consensus sequences. MiTCR, set to a Q25 quality threshold and the strictest error-elimination algorithm, was used for CDR3 identification, clonotype clustering and error correction. A nonparametric unseen species model with Euler transformation was used to estimate lower-bound total TCR beta diversity. TCRdb's own reprocessing of the public reads used fastp at Q25 and MiXCR and kept productive beta chains. Under each unique CDR3 protein, matching rows form one entry showing the most common genes and DNA. These V and J calls originate from TCRdb's pipeline instead of the authors' own analysis. This sample is represented by about 1.5 million distinct CDR3 sequences; approximately 40% of them were singletons. 7% to 9% of the sample goes to the ten largest clones.

Results the study describes overall, beyond this receptor: Total diversity estimates from one million sequenced T cells were considered lower bounds and underestimates. Observed TCR beta diversity per million T cells fell roughly linearly with age, and a significant reduction was already apparent by age roughly 40. Compared with the aged group, the long-lived group had more naive CD4+ T cells, fewer expanded clones and increased TCR diversity, suggesting age selection. Since profiling was done on bulk unsorted PBMCs, naive and antigen-experienced compartments could not be conclusively compared. Observed TCR beta diversity correlated strongly with the percentage of naive T cells measured by flow cytometry. Because the CMV infection status of the donors was unknown, age-related changes in expanded clonotypes may potentially have been confounded.

In this sample, this clonotype turned up many times. Its cognate antigen has yet to be identified. Per-base quality was not reported, and no clone a single base away is much larger than it. Donors were under 40 systemically healthy Caucasian individuals from Russia aged roughly 6 to 90 years. Ten milliliters of peripheral blood were drawn from each donor into EDTA-treated Vacutainer tubes. Ficoll-Paque density-gradient centrifugation was used to isolate PBMCs, with at least 7 million obtained per sample. Trizol reagent was used to extract total RNA from PBMCs, with at least 5.5 micrograms per sample. For every donor, an aliquot of PBMCs went through flow cytometry to measure the percentages of naive CD45RAhigh/CD27high T cells. The CDR3 runs 14 amino acids, cysteine and phenylalanine included. Only the CDR3 region is kept as DNA, spanning 42 bases read in frame from base 1. Between the V and J ends, shortened by 0 bases and 1 base respectively, the junction contains 6 bases. The germline V gene sets CDR1 to SGDLS and CDR2 to YYNGEE.

The receptor was isolated from a woman in her late teens or twenties in good health. Sequenced input: blood. Rearrangement joined TRBV9 to TRBJ2-3; possibly the D gene is TRBD1, per 6 matching bases. The CDR3 protein: CASSVGQGTDTQYF. The DNA sequence is as follows: TGTGCCAGCAGCGTAGGACAGGGCACAGATACGCAGTATTTT.